The present T cell receptor beta chain was sequenced within a study of technical replicates of blood from a few donors. The length of the CDR3 is 14 residues. V lost 5 bases and J lost 9, with 17 bases in between. Germline V gene lookup returns CDR1 MNHEY and CDR2 SMNVEV (reference sequence). The table came from immunoSEQ multiplex PCR; TCRdb's copy has only in-frame clones and leaves some out. Found here are approximately 89,000 clones, 85% to 95% of them singletons; the top ten hold around 0.22%. V gene TRBV27 combines with J gene TRBJ2-1; weak D call: TRBD2 (6 bases). Input material: T cells isolated from PBMCs. This clonotype was sampled from a human donor in good health. This CDR3 is CASSPTRSFTEQFF. In DNA form, the CDR3 reads TGTGCCAGCAGTCCGACTAGGTCATTTACTGAGCAGTTCTTC.